This record concerns one T cell receptor beta chain sequence. V was clipped by 5 bases and J by 3 bases; unmatched bases: 4. Per germline, CDR1 SGHAT and CDR2 FQNNGV. This CDR3 is 15 amino acids long. The repertoire was sequenced with immunoSEQ multiplex PCR; TCRdb's copy has only in-frame clones and lacks some. The sample holds some 110,000 clones, about four fifths seen once. The entry originates in a study of blood T cell repertoires in COVID-19. The specimen was peripheral blood. The TCR sequence derives from a woman at least 80 years old with acute or convalescent COVID-19. The V and J genes are TRBV11-2 and TRBJ2-3, with 11 bases aligning to TRBD2. The CDR3 sequence is CASSPWTSGTDTQYF. Written as DNA, the CDR3 is TGTGCCAGCAGCCCATGGACTAGCGGGACAGATACGCAGTATTTT.